This is a list of T cell receptor beta chains from one sample in a study of identical twins. Using its own MiXCR run on the 5' RACE reads, TCRdb lists one record per CDR3 protein. The sample records 400,000 to 500,000 distinct CDR3 sequences, less than 20% being singletons. The specimen sequenced was naive T cells sorted from blood. The receptors were gathered from a man aged 50 to 60 in good health. The CDR3 runs from the conserved cysteine through the conserved F or W. A D gene is named only where the DNA matches it firmly. Size is omitted from some rows. Given values are once, few, many or a class for expanded clones.

V: TRBV4-1; J: TRBJ1-2; length: 16; size: .; D: .; DNA: TGCGCCAGCAGCCAAGATTTAGGGCCAAAGTTATATGGCTACACCTTC; CDR3: CASSQDLGPKLYGYTF
V: TRBV4-3; J: TRBJ2-1; length: 14; size: few; D: .; DNA: TGCGCCAGCAGCCAAGTAGGAACGTTCAATGAGCAGTTCTTC; CDR3: CASSQVGTFNEQFF
V: TRBV4-3; J: TRBJ1-1; length: 14; size: .; D: TRBD1; DNA: TGCGCCAGCAGCCAGGACCGGACAGGTCCTGAAGCTTTCTTT; CDR3: CASSQDRTGPEAFF
V: TRBV6-5; J: TRBJ2-7; length: 15; size: .; D: .; DNA: TGTGCCAGCAGTTACGGGCCAGGGTCGGCCTACGAGCAGTACTTC; CDR3: CASSYGPGSAYEQYF
V: TRBV20-1; J: TRBJ2-1; length: 16; size: .; D: TRBD2; DNA: TGCAGTGCTAGAGATCTAGCGGGAGCCCCCTACAATGAGCAGTTCTTC; CDR3: CSARDLAGAPYNEQFF
V: TRBV29-1; J: TRBJ1-4; length: 12; size: few; D: .; DNA: TGCAGCGTTGAAGAGGACTCGGAAAAACTGTTTTTT; CDR3: CSVEEDSEKLFF
V: TRBV10-3; J: TRBJ2-7; length: 16; size: .; D: .; DNA: TGTGCCATCAGTGAGTCTGCGGGACAGAAGGTCTACGAGCAGTACTTC; CDR3: CAISESAGQKVYEQYF
V: TRBV25-1; J: TRBJ1-1; length: 16; size: .; D: .; DNA: TGTGCCAGCAGTGATCTGTACATTACCGGCCCGGGTGAAGCTTTCTTT; CDR3: CASSDLYITGPGEAFF
V: TRBV20-1; J: TRBJ2-1; length: 15; size: few; D: TRBD2; DNA: TGCAGTGCTAGTAGGACTAGCGGGGCCGTCGGTGAGCAGTTCTTC; CDR3: CSASRTSGAVGEQFF
V: TRBV6-1; J: TRBJ2-7; length: 15; size: .; D: .; DNA: TGTGCCAGCAGTGAAGAGGAGGACCATCTAGGCGAGCAGTACTTC; CDR3: CASSEEEDHLGEQYF
V: TRBV5-1; J: TRBJ2-1; length: 16; size: few; D: TRBD2; DNA: TGCGCCAGCAGCTTGCGAGGACTAGCTTCCTACAATGAGCAGTTCTTC; CDR3: CASSLRGLASYNEQFF
V: TRBV5-1; J: TRBJ1-1; length: 16; size: many; D: .; DNA: TGCGCCAGCAGCTTGGGGGTCCTGCCTATGAACACTGAAGCTTTCTTT; CDR3: CASSLGVLPMNTEAFF
V: TRBV29-1; J: TRBJ2-5; length: 11; size: few; D: TRBD1; DNA: TGCAGCGTGGGACAGCAAGAGACCCAGTACTTC; CDR3: CSVGQQETQYF
V: TRBV5-6; J: TRBJ2-7; length: 16; size: .; D: TRBD1; DNA: TGTGCCAGCAGCTTAGGCCAGGGGGCAATAACCTACGAGCAGTACTTC; CDR3: CASSLGQGAITYEQYF
V: TRBV11-2; J: TRBJ2-3; length: 18; size: many; D: TRBD2; DNA: TGTGCCAGCAGCTTAGAAGGGGCCGGGACTAGTTCCACAGATACGCAGTATTTT; CDR3: CASSLEGAGTSSTDTQYF
V: TRBV6-1; J: TRBJ1-2; length: 15; size: few; D: TRBD1; DNA: TGTGCCAGCAGTCGCCGGGACAGGGGGCCCTATGGCTACACCTTC; CDR3: CASSRRDRGPYGYTF
V: TRBV5-5; J: TRBJ2-1; length: 16; size: many; D: TRBD1; DNA: TGTGCCAGCAGCTCCGGGACAGGGATTGTTGTCTATGAGCAGTTCTTC; CDR3: CASSSGTGIVVYEQFF
V: TRBV6-5; J: TRBJ2-7; length: 15; size: many; D: .; DNA: TGTGCCAGCAGTTACACCCCTGCTAATTCCTACGAGCAGTACTTC; CDR3: CASSYTPANSYEQYF
V: TRBV11-2; J: TRBJ2-7; length: 13; size: few; D: TRBD1; DNA: TGTGCCAGCAGCTTACTGCAGACAGGGGGTCTGTACTTC; CDR3: CASSLLQTGGLYF
V: TRBV11-2; J: TRBJ2-5; length: 13; size: .; D: .; DNA: TGTGCCAGCAGGCGGACCCTCCAAGAGACCCAGTACTTC; CDR3: CASRRTLQETQYF
V: TRBV7-9; J: TRBJ2-2; length: 16; size: .; D: .; DNA: TGTGCCAGCAGCTCCGGGGGCGCAGAGAACACCGGGGAGCTGTTTTTT; CDR3: CASSSGGAENTGELFF
V: TRBV7-8; J: TRBJ2-5; length: 15; size: .; D: .; DNA: TGTGCCAGCAGCTTAGTCGTCGGCCTCCAAGAGACCCAGTACTTC; CDR3: CASSLVVGLQETQYF
V: TRBV19; J: TRBJ2-1; length: 15; size: .; D: .; DNA: TGTGCCAGTAGATCCCGTCGGACCCCGGGCTATGAGCAGTTCTTC; CDR3: CASRSRRTPGYEQFF
V: TRBV9; J: TRBJ1-4; length: 15; size: .; D: .; DNA: TGTGCCAGCAGCGCGACAGTCACGACGGGGGAAAAACTGTTTTTT; CDR3: CASSATVTTGEKLFF
V: TRBV5-1; J: TRBJ2-1; length: 16; size: many; D: .; DNA: TGCGCCAGCAGCTCCGGGACCGCTACCCCCCACAATGAGCAGTTCTTC; CDR3: CASSSGTATPHNEQFF
V: TRBV7-9; J: TRBJ2-1; length: 13; size: .; D: .; DNA: TGTGCCAGCAGCTTAGGGTTGTGGGGTTCGCAGTTCTTC; CDR3: CASSLGLWGSQFF
V: TRBV20-1; J: TRBJ2-7; length: 15; size: .; D: .; DNA: TGCAGTGCCCCGAGACCAGTCGGTGGATTGAGCGAGCAGTACTTC; CDR3: CSAPRPVGGLSEQYF
V: TRBV20-1; J: TRBJ2-7; length: 16; size: .; D: TRBD1; DNA: TGCAGTGCTAGTAGGCCCCGGGACAGGCTTCCCTACGAGCAGTACTTC; CDR3: CSASRPRDRLPYEQYF
V: TRBV6-1; J: TRBJ2-2; length: 15; size: few; D: TRBD1; DNA: TGTGCCAGCAGACCGACAGGGGGAACGGCCGGGGAGCTGTTTTTT; CDR3: CASRPTGGTAGELFF
V: TRBV29-1; J: TRBJ2-7; length: 14; size: many; D: TRBD2; DNA: TGCAGCGTAGCACTAGCGGGAGTGGACTACGAGCAGTACTTC; CDR3: CSVALAGVDYEQYF
V: TRBV4-2; J: TRBJ2-5; length: 10; size: few; D: .; DNA: TGTGCCTACCATGGGGAGACCCAGTACTTC; CDR3: CAYHGETQYF
V: TRBV5-1; J: TRBJ2-2; length: 17; size: few; D: TRBD1; DNA: TGCGCCAGCAGCTTGACCTGGACAGGGGGCTCGGTCGGGGAGCTGTTTTTT; CDR3: CASSLTWTGGSVGELFF
V: TRBV7-9; J: TRBJ2-3; length: 11; size: many; D: .; DNA: TGTGCCAGCAGCAGTCGGAGTACGCAGTATTTT; CDR3: CASSSRSTQYF
V: TRBV14; J: TRBJ2-3; length: 16; size: many; D: TRBD2; DNA: TGTGCCAGCAGCCGGACTAGCGTGGAATTCACAGATACGCAGTATTTT; CDR3: CASSRTSVEFTDTQYF
V: TRBV29-1; J: TRBJ2-3; length: 13; size: many; D: .; DNA: TGCAGCGTAACCGTGGTCAGGGGCGGTACGCAGTATTTT; CDR3: CSVTVVRGGTQYF
V: TRBV5-1; J: TRBJ2-7; length: 14; size: few; D: .; DNA: TGCGCCAGCAGCTTGGGCCCCCACAGGGACGAGCAGTACTTC; CDR3: CASSLGPHRDEQYF
V: TRBV29-1; J: TRBJ2-1; length: 15; size: few; D: .; DNA: TGCAGCGTTGTGTCGCAGGCTGGGGTATACAATGAGCAGTTCTTC; CDR3: CSVVSQAGVYNEQFF
V: TRBV7-3; J: TRBJ1-1; length: 15; size: .; D: .; DNA: TGTGCCAGCAGCTTAGATGGGGGGCAGGGCACTGAAGCTTTCTTT; CDR3: CASSLDGGQGTEAFF
V: TRBV20-1; J: TRBJ2-7; length: 13; size: many; D: TRBD1; DNA: TGCAGTGTCCTCGACAGGGGCCCCTACGAGCAGTACTTC; CDR3: CSVLDRGPYEQYF
V: TRBV20-1; J: TRBJ1-1; length: 13; size: few; D: TRBD1; DNA: TGCAGTGCTAAGGGACAGATAAACACTGAAGCTTTCTTT; CDR3: CSAKGQINTEAFF
V: TRBV11-2; J: TRBJ1-2; length: 14; size: many; D: .; DNA: TGTGCCAGCAGCTTATTAGGAAGGGACTATGGCTACACCTTC; CDR3: CASSLLGRDYGYTF
V: TRBV4-2; J: TRBJ1-2; length: 15; size: .; D: .; DNA: TGTGCCAGCAGCCAAGTCGGGGTTAGGGGCTATGGCTACACCTTC; CDR3: CASSQVGVRGYGYTF
V: TRBV12-3/TRBV12-4; J: TRBJ2-1; length: 11; size: .; D: .; DNA: TGTGCCAGCAGCCCCTACAATGCGCAGTTCTTC; CDR3: CASSPYNAQFF
V: TRBV5-6; J: TRBJ2-7; length: 15; size: .; D: TRBD2; DNA: TGTGCCAGCAGTCTCGGACTAGCGCCGACCTACGAGCAGTACTTC; CDR3: CASSLGLAPTYEQYF
V: TRBV27; J: TRBJ2-3; length: 15; size: many; D: .; DNA: TGTGCCAGCAGTTTCCAAGGGGTCCGCACAGATACGCAGTATTTT; CDR3: CASSFQGVRTDTQYF
V: TRBV7-9; J: TRBJ2-1; length: 14; size: many; D: .; DNA: TGTGCCAGCAGCTTAAATTCCGACCCTGGTGAGCAGTTCTTC; CDR3: CASSLNSDPGEQFF
V: TRBV5-1; J: TRBJ2-3; length: 16; size: many; D: TRBD1; DNA: TGCGCCAGCAGCTCGGCGGCAGGGGGAAGCACAGATACGCAGTATTTT; CDR3: CASSSAAGGSTDTQYF
V: TRBV12-3/TRBV12-4; J: TRBJ2-1; length: 18; size: many; D: TRBD2; DNA: TGTGCCAGCAGTTTAAAGGGACTAGCGGGACCCTTTCACAATGAGCAGTTCTTC; CDR3: CASSLKGLAGPFHNEQFF
V: TRBV12-3/TRBV12-4; J: TRBJ2-1; length: 14; size: many; D: TRBD2; DNA: TGTGCCAGCAGATTAGCGGGGGGGCCCGATGAGCAGTTCTTC; CDR3: CASRLAGGPDEQFF
V: TRBV5-1; J: TRBJ1-1; length: 14; size: many; D: TRBD1; DNA: TGCGCCAGCAGCCCGAGACAGGGGGCCAGTGAAGCTTTCTTT; CDR3: CASSPRQGASEAFF
V: TRBV20-1; J: TRBJ2-3; length: 18; size: .; D: .; DNA: TGCAGTGCTAGATGGCTACCACCAGGGGAACGTCCATCAGATACGCAGTATTTT; CDR3: CSARWLPPGERPSDTQYF
V: TRBV5-1; J: TRBJ1-3; length: 13; size: many; D: TRBD1; DNA: TGCGCCAGCAGCTGGGACAGCCGGAACACCATATATTTT; CDR3: CASSWDSRNTIYF
V: TRBV20-1; J: TRBJ2-1; length: 13; size: .; D: .; DNA: TGCAGTGCTAGCGGAAGCACCTACAATGAGCAGTTCTTC; CDR3: CSASGSTYNEQFF
V: TRBV4-1; J: TRBJ2-2; length: 15; size: many; D: .; DNA: TGCGCCAGCAGCCAAGATGTCACGAACACCGGGGAGCTGTTTTTT; CDR3: CASSQDVTNTGELFF
V: TRBV9; J: TRBJ1-3; length: 19; size: .; D: .; DNA: TGTGCCAGCAGCCCACGGGAGACGGTCAAAGTTTTCTCTGGAAACACCATATATTTT; CDR3: CASSPRETVKVFSGNTIYF
V: TRBV7-8; J: TRBJ2-1; length: 16; size: .; D: TRBD2; DNA: TGTGCCAGCAGCTTAGGAGGCGCGGGGGGGCCGGATGAGCAGTTCTTC; CDR3: CASSLGGAGGPDEQFF
V: TRBV7-8; J: TRBJ2-3; length: 19; size: many; D: TRBD2; DNA: TGTGCCAGCAGCTGGGCTAGCGGGGGCCCAAGGGGGCTCTTAGATACGCAGTATTTT; CDR3: CASSWASGGPRGLLDTQYF